Detailed here is one TCR beta chain. Its antigen is unknown. No per-base quality is available; no much larger clone lies one base away. These data come from a study of CD8 T cells in Susac syndrome (dated 2019 in TCRdb). General notes on the study: Among the sequenced Susac syndrome patients, more than five had clinically active disease and 8 or 9 were in clinical remission. At the time of blood withdrawal, Susac syndrome patients were either therapy-naive, taking corticosteroids (with some also receiving IVIg), or on IVIg alone. Whether CD8+ T cell activation and differentiation in Susac syndrome was antigen driven was tested using repertoire sequencing.

High-throughput TCR beta sequencing profiled peripheral blood CD8+ and CD4+ T cells from healthy donors, Susac syndrome patients and multiple sclerosis patients. The Susac syndrome patients fulfilled recently defined diagnostic criteria for either definite or probable disease. Bulk CD8+ and CD4+ T cells were purified by magnetic negative isolation, while CD8+ TEMRA cells were enriched using FACS. Blood was drawn into EDTA tubes, processed within 24 hours, and PBMCs were isolated by density gradient centrifugation. PBMCs intended for TCR sequencing were cryopreserved in liquid nitrogen and were subsequently thawed in a 37 degrees C water bath. A purity of at least 90% was achieved for sorted or isolated CD4+, CD8+ and CD8+ TEMRA cells. The CDR3, from cysteine to phenylalanine, totals 14 residues. Of the read, only the CDR3 DNA is kept; its 42 bases are in frame from base 1. V is clipped by 2 bases and J by 3 bases, and the sequence between their germline boundaries is 11 bases long. The CDR1 and CDR2 encoded by the germline V gene (reference sequence) are SGHNT and YYREEE.

RNA was extracted using the RNeasy kit, and roughly 0.5 to 1 microgram was reverse transcribed with random hexamers. TCR beta CDR3 regions were amplified with the immunoSEQ multiplex PCR assay covering 54 Vbeta and 13 Jbeta segments. To correct PCR amplification bias, a synthetic template baseline was used for both primer optimization and computational correction. The study's processing was this. Reads were annotated to V, D and J genes per IMGT and analyzed with immunoSEQ Analyzer, keeping only productive sequences. Clonality was calculated as one minus the Shannon entropy normalized by log2 of the number of productive unique sequences. For each patient and control, public and private clones were evaluated within the 100 most prevalent clones. A clone was defined as Susac-specific if it was absent from the healthy and MS cohorts, from 1052 published viral clones and from other ImmuneACCESS disease sequences. The raw public reads went through TCRdb reprocessing: fastp at Q25, MiXCR clone calling, in-frame beta chains kept. Identical CDR3 protein sequences are pooled into one entry, listed with their most common genes and DNA. It is TCRdb's table, rather than the study itself, that gives the V and J calls and clone size. This sample is represented by some 170,000 distinct CDR3 sequences; around 94% of them were singletons. The ten biggest clones cover 0.099% of the sample.

The paper as a whole reports these results and caveats: In the CD4+ T cell repertoire of Susac syndrome patients, clonal expansion was not detected. The TCR sequencing and HLA analysis was acknowledged to have included a relatively small number of individuals.

This receptor was taken from a human donor with Susac syndrome. Sequencing input: CD4+ T cells from PBMCs. The sequence is built from TRBV5-4 and TRBJ1-2; TRBD1 could be the D gene, as 5 bases match. DNA sequence: TGTGCCAGCAGCTTACCAGGGCCCGACTATGGCTACACCTTC. This is translated as CASSLPGPDYGYTF.